These T cell receptor beta chains were read from a single sample in a study of cytomegalovirus exposure and HLA in healthy donors. TCRdb's table, derived via immunoSEQ multiplex PCR, lists solely in-frame clones and lacks some. The sample contains roughly 98,000 clones, 65% to 80% of which appear only once. The sample taken for sequencing was PBMCs. All receptors come from a female donor in good health and CMV-seropositive. CDR3s include the opening cysteine and the closing phenylalanine or tryptophan. Fields, in order: D gene, CDR3 length, clone size, V gene, J gene, CDR3 protein, CDR3 DNA. A D gene is named only where the DNA matches it firmly. Only part of the rows carry a size: once, few, many, or a class if the clone is expanded.

d_call: TRBD2; cdr3_length: 19; clone_size: -; v_call: TRBV29-1; j_call: TRBJ2-5; cdr3_aa: CSVDTSLAATKDREETQYF; cdr3_nt: TGCAGCGTTGATACTAGCCTAGCGGCTACTAAGGACCGGGAAGAGACCCAGTACTTC
d_call: TRBD1; cdr3_length: 14; clone_size: -; v_call: TRBV6-5; j_call: TRBJ1-2; cdr3_aa: CASSYVDRAGGYTF; cdr3_nt: TGTGCCAGCAGTTACGTCGACAGGGCAGGTGGCTACACCTTC
d_call: TRBD1; cdr3_length: 16; clone_size: -; v_call: TRBV7-2; j_call: TRBJ1-1; cdr3_aa: CASSSKQGALGTEAFF; cdr3_nt: TGTGCCAGCAGCTCCAAACAGGGGGCGCTTGGCACTGAAGCTTTCTTT
d_call: -; cdr3_length: 15; clone_size: -; v_call: TRBV7-6; j_call: TRBJ1-6; cdr3_aa: CASSAENSYNSPLHF; cdr3_nt: TGTGCCAGCAGCGCAGAAAACTCCTATAATTCACCCCTCCACTTT
d_call: TRBD1; cdr3_length: 13; clone_size: -; v_call: TRBV5-4; j_call: TRBJ1-2; cdr3_aa: CASSYGQGQPYTF; cdr3_nt: TGTGCCAGCAGTTACGGACAGGGACAACCCTACACCTTC
d_call: -; cdr3_length: 14; clone_size: -; v_call: TRBV4-3; j_call: TRBJ1-2; cdr3_aa: CASSQVGTPYGYTF; cdr3_nt: TGCGCCAGCAGCCAAGTAGGGACACCCTATGGCTACACCTTC
d_call: TRBD1; cdr3_length: 14; clone_size: many; v_call: TRBV6-4; j_call: TRBJ2-1; cdr3_aa: CASSRDSENNEQFF; cdr3_nt: TGTGCCAGCAGCCGGGACAGTGAGAACAATGAGCAGTTCTTC
d_call: -; cdr3_length: 14; clone_size: -; v_call: TRBV28; j_call: TRBJ2-2; cdr3_aa: CASTRGQRTGELFF; cdr3_nt: TGTGCCAGCACTCGTGGACAACGCACCGGGGAGCTGTTTTTT
d_call: -; cdr3_length: 13; clone_size: -; v_call: TRBV2; j_call: TRBJ2-7; cdr3_aa: CASTRQEPYEQYF; cdr3_nt: TGTGCCAGCACACGACAGGAACCCTACGAGCAGTACTTC
d_call: TRBD1; cdr3_length: 14; clone_size: few; v_call: TRBV27; j_call: TRBJ1-2; cdr3_aa: CASSLSAGGSGYTF; cdr3_nt: TGTGCCAGCAGTTTATCGGCAGGGGGGAGTGGCTACACCTTC
d_call: -; cdr3_length: 12; clone_size: -; v_call: TRBV7-2; j_call: TRBJ1-1; cdr3_aa: CASSLVATAAFF; cdr3_nt: TGTGCCAGCAGCTTAGTGGCCACAGCAGCTTTCTTT
d_call: TRBD1; cdr3_length: 14; clone_size: -; v_call: TRBV19; j_call: TRBJ2-7; cdr3_aa: CASSTGTANYEQYF; cdr3_nt: TGTGCCAGTAGTACCGGGACAGCCAACTACGAGCAGTACTTC
d_call: -; cdr3_length: 14; clone_size: few; v_call: TRBV15; j_call: TRBJ2-5; cdr3_aa: CATSRDEGKETQYF; cdr3_nt: TGTGCCACCAGCAGAGATGAGGGAAAAGAGACCCAGTACTTC
d_call: -; cdr3_length: 15; clone_size: once; v_call: TRBV9; j_call: TRBJ2-5; cdr3_aa: CASSVGGGIVETQYF; cdr3_nt: TGTGCCAGCAGCGTAGGGGGCGGGATAGTTGAGACCCAGTACTTC
d_call: TRBD1; cdr3_length: 15; clone_size: few; v_call: TRBV28; j_call: TRBJ2-6; cdr3_aa: CASSPPGQGANVLTF; cdr3_nt: TGTGCCAGCAGTCCCCCGGGACAGGGGGCCAACGTCCTGACTTTC
d_call: TRBD2; cdr3_length: 18; clone_size: once; v_call: TRBV10-1; j_call: TRBJ2-7; cdr3_aa: CAINVEPTTSGGSYEQYF; cdr3_nt: TGCGCCATTAATGTGGAGCCTACCACCAGCGGGGGTTCCTACGAGCAGTACTTC
d_call: -; cdr3_length: 14; clone_size: once; v_call: TRBV5-4; j_call: TRBJ2-7; cdr3_aa: CASSLGAVGYEQYF; cdr3_nt: TGTGCCAGCAGCTTGGGAGCGGTTGGATACGAGCAGTACTTC
d_call: -; cdr3_length: 11; clone_size: -; v_call: TRBV11-3; j_call: TRBJ2-2; cdr3_aa: CASSLYGELFF; cdr3_nt: TGTGCCAGCAGCTTATACGGGGAGCTGTTTTTT
d_call: TRBD1; cdr3_length: 14; clone_size: -; v_call: TRBV28; j_call: TRBJ1-5; cdr3_aa: CASSTRGINQPQHF; cdr3_nt: TGTGCCAGCAGTACCAGGGGGATCAATCAGCCCCAGCATTTT
d_call: TRBD1; cdr3_length: 12; clone_size: -; v_call: TRBV19; j_call: TRBJ1-1; cdr3_aa: CASSSTGQGAFF; cdr3_nt: TGTGCCAGTAGTTCCACGGGACAGGGGGCTTTCTTT
d_call: -; cdr3_length: 14; clone_size: -; v_call: TRBV7-3; j_call: TRBJ2-1; cdr3_aa: CASSLTGGYNEQFF; cdr3_nt: TGTGCCAGCAGCTTAACAGGGGGCTACAATGAGCAGTTCTTC
d_call: -; cdr3_length: 15; clone_size: -; v_call: TRBV7-9; j_call: TRBJ1-2; cdr3_aa: CASSRIEGGVYGYTF; cdr3_nt: TGTGCCAGCAGCAGGATAGAGGGGGGGGTCTATGGCTACACCTTC
d_call: -; cdr3_length: 14; clone_size: -; v_call: TRBV9; j_call: TRBJ2-5; cdr3_aa: CASSLIGRGETQYF; cdr3_nt: TGTGCCAGCAGCTTAATCGGACGGGGGGAGACCCAGTACTTC
d_call: -; cdr3_length: 13; clone_size: few; v_call: TRBV5-1; j_call: TRBJ1-1; cdr3_aa: CASSSNRVAEAFF; cdr3_nt: TGCGCCAGCAGTTCAAACCGGGTTGCTGAAGCTTTCTTT
d_call: -; cdr3_length: 16; clone_size: -; v_call: TRBV4-2; j_call: TRBJ2-1; cdr3_aa: CASSRDPRGGYNEQFF; cdr3_nt: TGTGCCAGCAGCCGCGATCCGAGGGGGGGTTACAATGAGCAGTTCTTC
d_call: TRBD2; cdr3_length: 15; clone_size: -; v_call: TRBV25-1; j_call: TRBJ2-2; cdr3_aa: CASKERGGDTGELFF; cdr3_nt: TGTGCCAGCAAGGAGCGGGGGGGTGACACCGGGGAGCTGTTTTTT
d_call: TRBD1; cdr3_length: 15; clone_size: -; v_call: TRBV27; j_call: TRBJ1-1; cdr3_aa: CASRLQGALDTEAFF; cdr3_nt: TGTGCCAGCCGATTACAGGGGGCGTTGGACACTGAAGCTTTCTTT
d_call: TRBD1; cdr3_length: 14; clone_size: -; v_call: TRBV18; j_call: TRBJ2-7; cdr3_aa: CASSPRDREGEQYF; cdr3_nt: TGTGCCAGCTCACCACGGGACAGGGAGGGCGAGCAGTACTTC
d_call: TRBD2; cdr3_length: 15; clone_size: few; v_call: TRBV6-4; j_call: TRBJ2-1; cdr3_aa: CASSAGTSDYNEQFF; cdr3_nt: TGTGCCAGCAGTGCCGGGACTAGCGATTACAATGAGCAGTTCTTC
d_call: TRBD2; cdr3_length: 14; clone_size: -; v_call: TRBV11-2; j_call: TRBJ2-5; cdr3_aa: CASSPLAGGETQYF; cdr3_nt: TGTGCCAGCAGCCCATTAGCGGGCGGAGAGACCCAGTACTTC
d_call: TRBD2; cdr3_length: 16; clone_size: -; v_call: TRBV4-3; j_call: TRBJ2-1; cdr3_aa: CASSQSTSGSFNEQFF; cdr3_nt: TGCGCCAGCAGCCAATCGACTAGCGGGAGTTTCAATGAGCAGTTCTTC
d_call: -; cdr3_length: 15; clone_size: few; v_call: TRBV10-2; j_call: TRBJ1-4; cdr3_aa: CASSEVGQGGEKLFF; cdr3_nt: TGCGCCAGCAGTGAGGTAGGGCAGGGTGGCGAAAAACTGTTTTTT
d_call: -; cdr3_length: 21; clone_size: few; v_call: TRBV29-1; j_call: TRBJ2-5; cdr3_aa: CSVEVYRDPGWPSRFQETQYF; cdr3_nt: TGCAGCGTTGAGGTCTATCGGGATCCGGGGTGGCCCAGCCGGTTTCAAGAGACCCAGTACTTC
d_call: TRBD1; cdr3_length: 13; clone_size: once; v_call: TRBV29-1; j_call: TRBJ2-1; cdr3_aa: CSVQPDRANEQFF; cdr3_nt: TGCAGCGTCCAACCGGACAGGGCGAATGAGCAGTTCTTC
d_call: TRBD1; cdr3_length: 14; clone_size: -; v_call: TRBV10-3; j_call: TRBJ2-7; cdr3_aa: CAISDQGDLYEQYF; cdr3_nt: TGTGCCATCAGCGACCAGGGGGACCTCTACGAGCAGTACTTC
d_call: TRBD2; cdr3_length: 15; clone_size: -; v_call: TRBV14; j_call: TRBJ2-6; cdr3_aa: CASSAGGSGANVLTF; cdr3_nt: TGTGCCAGCAGCGCGGGAGGCTCTGGGGCCAACGTCCTGACTTTC
d_call: TRBD2; cdr3_length: 17; clone_size: -; v_call: TRBV4-3; j_call: TRBJ2-3; cdr3_aa: CASSQVRVAGGTDTQYF; cdr3_nt: TGCGCCAGCAGCCAAGTAAGGGTAGCGGGGGGAACAGATACGCAGTATTTT
d_call: -; cdr3_length: 16; clone_size: -; v_call: TRBV28; j_call: TRBJ1-2; cdr3_aa: CASSLVRGGHMGGYTF; cdr3_nt: TGTGCCAGCAGTTTGGTAAGGGGTGGACATATGGGAGGCTACACCTTC
d_call: -; cdr3_length: 13; clone_size: few; v_call: TRBV6-5; j_call: TRBJ1-2; cdr3_aa: CASRRGKIEGYTF; cdr3_nt: TGTGCCAGCAGACGAGGGAAGATCGAGGGCTACACCTTC
d_call: -; cdr3_length: 13; clone_size: once; v_call: TRBV10-3; j_call: TRBJ1-5; cdr3_aa: CAIRPQSNQPQHF; cdr3_nt: TGTGCCATCAGACCACAAAGCAATCAGCCCCAGCATTTT
d_call: -; cdr3_length: 14; clone_size: -; v_call: TRBV6-1; j_call: TRBJ2-7; cdr3_aa: CASTQGTWIYEQYF; cdr3_nt: TGTGCCAGCACACAGGGGACTTGGATATACGAGCAGTACTTC
d_call: TRBD2; cdr3_length: 16; clone_size: few; v_call: TRBV7-9; j_call: TRBJ2-2; cdr3_aa: CASSLSLAGGTGELFF; cdr3_nt: TGTGCCAGCAGCTTAAGCCTAGCGGGGGGCACCGGGGAGCTGTTTTTT
d_call: -; cdr3_length: 15; clone_size: few; v_call: TRBV4-3; j_call: TRBJ2-3; cdr3_aa: CASSQDYEFTDTQYF; cdr3_nt: TGCGCCAGCAGCCAAGATTACGAGTTCACAGATACGCAGTATTTT
d_call: -; cdr3_length: 14; clone_size: -; v_call: TRBV19; j_call: TRBJ1-3; cdr3_aa: CASSRQVSGNTIYF; cdr3_nt: TGTGCCAGTAGTAGACAGGTCTCTGGAAACACCATATATTTT
d_call: -; cdr3_length: 13; clone_size: -; v_call: TRBV7-9; j_call: TRBJ2-7; cdr3_aa: CASSLESRREQYF; cdr3_nt: TGTGCCAGCAGCTTAGAAAGCCGTCGGGAGCAGTACTTC
d_call: TRBD2; cdr3_length: 13; clone_size: -; v_call: TRBV10-2; j_call: TRBJ2-7; cdr3_aa: CASRAGGPYEQYF; cdr3_nt: TGCGCCAGCAGGGCGGGGGGGCCCTACGAGCAGTACTTC
d_call: -; cdr3_length: 13; clone_size: once; v_call: TRBV7-2; j_call: TRBJ1-5; cdr3_aa: CASSLEPRFPQHF; cdr3_nt: TGTGCCAGCAGCTTAGAGCCCCGTTTCCCCCAGCATTTT
d_call: TRBD1; cdr3_length: 16; clone_size: -; v_call: TRBV4-3; j_call: TRBJ1-2; cdr3_aa: CASSQERQGAHYGYTF; cdr3_nt: TGCGCCAGCAGCCAAGAGAGACAGGGGGCTCACTATGGCTACACCTTC
d_call: TRBD2; cdr3_length: 14; clone_size: -; v_call: TRBV7-2; j_call: TRBJ2-7; cdr3_aa: CASSFSGRVAEQYF; cdr3_nt: TGTGCCAGCAGCTTTAGCGGGAGGGTTGCCGAGCAGTACTTC
d_call: -; cdr3_length: 14; clone_size: few; v_call: TRBV5-6; j_call: TRBJ1-5; cdr3_aa: CASSLGQHNQPQHF; cdr3_nt: TGTGCCAGCAGCTTGGGACAGCACAATCAGCCCCAGCATTTT
d_call: -; cdr3_length: 16; clone_size: -; v_call: TRBV30; j_call: TRBJ1-2; cdr3_aa: CAWWALAGWLDYGYTF; cdr3_nt: TGTGCCTGGTGGGCCCTGGCCGGTTGGCTTGACTATGGCTACACCTTC
d_call: -; cdr3_length: 12; clone_size: -; v_call: TRBV7-8; j_call: TRBJ2-3; cdr3_aa: CASQSSTDTQYF; cdr3_nt: TGTGCCAGTCAGTCTAGCACAGATACGCAGTATTTT
d_call: -; cdr3_length: 17; clone_size: few; v_call: TRBV6-9; j_call: TRBJ2-7; cdr3_aa: CASSPKRGGLSGGEQYF; cdr3_nt: TGTGCCAGCAGTCCGAAACGAGGAGGGCTCTCCGGGGGAGAGCAGTACTTC